Sequencing of this TCR beta chain was carried out in a study of blood T cell repertoires in COVID-19. CDR1 and CDR2 from the germline V gene are SGHVS and FQNEAQ. With V trimmed by 6 bases and J by 4 bases, 7 bases remained unmatched. This CDR3 region has 14 residues. This clone was observed at least ten times. Clinical histories supplied by participants themselves formed the basis of cohort assignment. Profiling relied on immunoSEQ multiplex PCR, and the TCRdb table lists in-frame clones only, not all of them. The data hold around 260,000 clones, with about 81% observed a single time. This receptor was identified in a man aged 25-40 years with acute COVID-19. The sequenced sample was PBMCs or T cells enriched from blood (not recorded which). The chain uses TRBV7-8 and TRBJ2-3; 7 bases are a match to TRBD2. The CDR3 here is CASRFRGGADTQYF. The CDR3 bases are TGTGCCAGCAGGTTCCGTGGGGGGGCAGATACGCAGTATTTT.